Following are 30 T cell receptor beta chains from one sample sequenced in a study of B cell selection in AIRE deficiency. Regulatory T cells were sorted as CD4+CD25hiCD127low/negative. This table comes from immunoSEQ multiplex PCR, and its TCRdb copy is limited to in-frame clones, with some not included. Here the sample spans roughly 18,000 clones, around 93% being singletons. The material sequenced was CD4+CD25+ Tregs sorted from PBMCs. The receptors come from a human donor in good health.

V and J are TRBV7-3 and TRBJ2-1, with D perhaps TRBD1 (5 bases). Per the germline V gene, CDR1 is SGHTA and CDR2 is FQGTGA. This CDR3 contains 15 residues. Deletions cut 4 bases from V and 8 bases from J, with 18 bases between. CDR3 nucleotides: TGTGCCAGCAGCTACCGTGGGGCGCCCGGCGATGAGCAGTTCTTC. The encoded protein is CASSYRGAPGDEQFF. Based on the CDR3 plus reference TRBV7-3 and TRBJ2-1, the full variable domain is GAGVSQTPSNKVTEKGKYVELRCDPISGHTALYWYRQSLGQGPEFLIYFQGTGAADDSGLPNDRFFAVRPEGSVSTLKIQRTERGDSAVYLCASSYRGAPGDEQFFGPGTRLTVL.

The chain recombines TRBV6-1 with TRBJ1-2; D is possibly TRBD1 (5 bases). CDR1 is MNHNS and CDR2 is SASEGT in the germline V gene. The CDR3 extends over 13 amino acids. With 5 bases removed from V and 4 bases from J, the gap between germline ends came to 11 bases. The CDR3: CASSPGTGYGYTF. The CDR3 region has the DNA TGTGCCAGCAGTCCCGGGACGGGCTATGGCTACACCTTC.

This sequence joins TRBV28 and TRBJ1-5, with TRBD1 identical over 7 bases. CDR1 and CDR2 from the germline V gene are MDHEN and SYDVKM. This CDR3 has 15 residues. V lost 4 bases and J lost 5; bases outside the gene matches: 8. CDR3 in DNA: TGTGCCAGCAGTTCTGACAGGGCGGGGGATCAGCCCCAGCATTTT. This translates into CASSSDRAGDQPQHF.

The gene calls are TRBV18 and TRBJ2-3, with 13 bases fitting TRBD2. The CDR3 runs to 15 residues. CDR1 is KGHSH and CDR2 is LQKENI in the germline V gene. The V gene end was trimmed by 5 bases and the J gene end by 5 bases; junction bases not matched to a gene: 4. DNA for the CDR3: TGTGCCAGCTCAAAAGGACTAGCGGGAGAAGATACGCAGTATTTT. This encodes CASSKGLAGEDTQYF.

This chain links TRBV5-4 with TRBJ2-7, with unresolved D. The V and J ends lost 4 bases and 7 bases respectively, with 15 bases between them. In germline, CDR1 is SGHNT, CDR2 YYREEE (reference sequence). The CDR3 extends over 13 amino acids. CDR3 sequence: CASSQRRIGEQYF. The CDR3 nucleotides are TGTGCCAGCAGCCAGCGACGGATCGGGGAGCAGTACTTC. Full variable domain (rest looked up from reference TRBV5-4 and TRBJ2-7): ETGVTQSPTHLIKTRGQQVTLRCSSQSGHNTVSWYQQALGQGPQFIFQYYREEENGRGNFPPRFSGLQFPNYSSELNVNALELDDSALYLCASSQRRIGEQYFGPGTRLTVT.

The CDR3 DNA reads TGTGCCAGCAGCTTACGGACTAGCGTTACTGAGCAGTTCTTC. It encodes CASSLRTSVTEQFF. This sequence joins TRBV5-4 and TRBJ2-1; 9 bases align to TRBD2. V lost 2 bases, J lost 9 bases, and 6 bases stayed unmatched. This CDR3 is 14 amino acids long. Looked up from germline, CDR1 is SGHNT and CDR2 is YYREEE (reference sequence).

The rearrangement joins TRBV9 to TRBJ2-2, with TRBD2 identical over 8 bases. Germline V gives CDR1 SGDLS, CDR2 YYNGEE. This CDR3 has 15 residues. V shed 3 bases and J 5 bases; nucleotides not matched to a gene: 6. CDR3 sequence: CASSASGSVTGELFF. The CDR3, as DNA: TGTGCCAGCAGCGCTAGCGGGTCAGTTACCGGGGAGCTGTTTTTT.

V usage is TRBV9 and J usage is TRBJ1-4; possible D gene TRBD1, 6 bases. Looked up from germline, CDR1 is SGDLS and CDR2 is YYNGEE. The CDR3 length is 15 residues. The V gene lost 0 bases and the J gene lost 8 bases, with 14 bases spanning the gap. The CDR3 region has the DNA TGTGCCAGCAGCGTAGAGGGGGGGGATCCCGAAAAACTGTTTTTT. Translating it yields CASSVEGGDPEKLFF.

This clone was observed once. The chain combines TRBV2 with TRBJ1-5; TRBD1 matches at 8 bases. The junction had 12 bases not matched to a gene; V was cut back by 9 bases and J by 5 bases. Per germline, CDR1 SNHLY and CDR2 FYNNEI. The CDR3 sequence is 15 residues long. CDR3 sequence (DNA): TGTGCCAGTAGAACAACAGGGGGTGGGGATCAGCCCCAGCATTTT. Encoded protein: CASRTTGGGDQPQHF.

V and J are TRBV4-2 and TRBJ1-5, with 8 bases aligning to TRBD1. Looked up from germline, CDR1 is LGHNA and CDR2 is YNFKEQ. The CDR3 is 15 amino acids. After removal of 1 base from V and 2 bases from J, the junction contained 1 base not matched to a gene. In nucleotides, the CDR3 is TGTGCCAGCAGCCAAGTGACAGGGGGCAATCAGCCCCAGCATTTT. Translation gives CASSQVTGGNQPQHF.

The chain joins TRBV6-6 to TRBJ2-3, with 8 bases that match TRBD2. With V trimmed by 0 bases and J by 5 bases, 4 bases remained unmatched. The CDR3 covers 15 residues. Germline V CDR1 and CDR2: MNHNY, SVGAGI (reference sequence). For the CDR3, the DNA is TGTGCCAGCAGTTACTCTAGCGGGATCTTAGATACGCAGTATTTT. This gives the protein CASSYSSGILDTQYF.

The rearrangement joins TRBV11-2 to TRBJ2-3; D unresolved. V lost 0 bases, J lost 1 base, and 11 bases lay in between. The CDR3 loop spans 16 amino acids. Germline V gene data show CDR1 as SGHAT and CDR2 as FQNNGV. This CDR3 is CASSLEMASRTDTQYF. CDR3 nucleotides: TGTGCCAGCAGCTTAGAGATGGCCTCACGCACAGATACGCAGTATTTT.

This chain connects TRBV27 to TRBJ2-2, with 9 nucleotides matching TRBD2. The CDR3 is 17 amino acids. With V trimmed by 2 bases and J by 4 bases, 8 bases remained unmatched. The germline gives CDR1 MNHEY, CDR2 SMNVEV (reference sequence). The CDR3 sequence is CASSLRSLAGLTGELFF. Here the CDR3 DNA reads TGTGCCAGCAGTTTACGGTCGCTAGCGGGACTCACCGGGGAGCTGTTTTTT.

The rearrangement uses TRBV6-1 and TRBJ1-2, with a weak D call TRBD1 (5 bases). This CDR3 comprises 14 residues. V was cut by 7 bases and J by 5 bases, with 17 bases left in between. Germline V lookup: CDR1 MNHNS, CDR2 SASEGT. DNA of the CDR3: TGTGCCAGCATAAGATCCGGGACGCCTTATGGCTACACCTTC. It yields the protein CASIRSGTPYGYTF.

V usage is TRBV5-1 and J usage is TRBJ2-5; D call uncertain. The CDR3 spans 13 residues. Germline CDR1 SGHRS, CDR2 YFSETQ. V was shortened by 2 bases and J by 5 bases, with 10 bases between the two germline ends. This chain's CDR3 is CASSFLGWETQYF. As DNA, the CDR3 is TGCGCCAGCAGCTTTCTCGGTTGGGAGACCCAGTACTTC.

V is TRBV21-1 and J is TRBJ1-5. TRBV21-1 is annotated as a pseudogene. The CDR3 consists of 17 residues. CDR3 sequence reads: CASSKGRPTRSNQPQHF. DNA of the CDR3: TGTGCCAGCAGCAAAGGTAGGCCAACACGTAGCAATCAGCCCCAGCATTTT.

CDR3 nucleotide sequence: TGTGCCACCCAAGCCATAGGACAGGGGACTGGAAACACCATATATTTT. It is translated as CATQAIGQGTGNTIYF. The chain couples TRBV10-3 to TRBJ1-3; 9 positions agree with TRBD1. The CDR3 runs to 16 residues. The junction had 12 bases not matched to a gene; V was cut back by 10 bases and J by 2 bases. Germline-derived CDR1 and CDR2 are ENHRY and SYGVKD.

The chain uses TRBV5-1 and TRBJ2-5; TRBD2 matches at 11 bases. This CDR3 is built from 16 residues. V was pared by 4 bases and J by 5 bases, with 10 bases of the junction left unmatched. Germline V gene lookup returns CDR1 SGHRS and CDR2 YFSETQ. The CDR3 DNA is TGCGCCAGCAGCCCAACTAGCGGGAGATTTCACGAGACCCAGTACTTC. Translation: CASSPTSGRFHETQYF. Together with reference TRBV5-1 and TRBJ2-5, the CDR3 gives the full variable domain: KAGVTQTPRYLIKTRGQQVTLSCSPISGHRSVSWYQQTPGQGLQFLFEYFSETQRNKGNFPGRFSGRQFSNSRSEMNVSTLELGDSALYLCASSPTSGRFHETQYFGPGTRLLVL.

In DNA, the CDR3 is TGTGCCAGCAGTTTTTTCCGCGGGAGGAGGTACAATGAGCAGTTCTTC. Translation gives CASSFFRGRRYNEQFF. The chain combines TRBV28 with TRBJ2-1; 8 bases agree with TRBD2. The CDR3 covers 16 residues. With 3 bases clipped from V and 4 bases from J, the junction kept 8 bases outside the gene matches. The germline V gene has CDR1 MDHEN and CDR2 SYDVKM.

The chain recombines TRBV7-9 with TRBJ2-7, with D unclear. The CDR3 contains 16 residues. V lost 3 bases, J lost 0 bases, and 15 bases lay in between. In germline, CDR1 is SEHNR, CDR2 FQNEAQ (reference sequence). This CDR3 reads CASSFVVRSSSYEQYF. Here the CDR3 DNA reads TGTGCCAGCAGCTTCGTGGTCAGGTCAAGCTCCTACGAGCAGTACTTC.

This sequence joins TRBV28 and TRBJ1-2, with D maybe TRBD1 (6 bases). The CDR3 covers 14 residues. CDR1 is MDHEN, CDR2 SYDVKM, per germline. Trimming stripped 8 bases from V and 3 bases from J, with 16 bases between. CDR3 nucleotides: TGTGCCAGCGGGGTGACAGGTGTCCACTATGGCTACACCTTC. Translated, it gives CASGVTGVHYGYTF.

The gene calls are TRBV4-3 and TRBJ2-2; D ambiguous. Trimming removed 0 bases from V and 6 bases from J, with 8 bases in between. CDR1 and CDR2 from the germline V gene are LGHNA and YSLEER. The CDR3 totals 14 residues. This CDR3 reads CASSQEPRPGELFF. CDR3 sequence (DNA): TGCGCCAGCAGCCAAGAACCCCGCCCCGGGGAGCTGTTTTTT.

The chain uses TRBV7-2 and TRBJ2-2, with D unclear. Per germline, CDR1 SGHTA and CDR2 FQGNSA. V lost 5 bases and J 6 bases, leaving 7 bases between the germline ends. CDR3 length: 12 residues. Here the CDR3 DNA reads TGTGCCAGCAGCCTCAATTCCGGGGAGCTGTTTTTT. Translated, it gives CASSLNSGELFF.

This chain uses TRBV7-2 with TRBJ2-5; no clear D. The germline V gene encodes CDR1 SGHTA and CDR2 FQGNSA. The CDR3 length is 15 residues. Trimming took 1 base from V and 4 from J, leaving 13 bases between them. In DNA form, the CDR3 reads TGTGCCAGCAGCTTAGGGGCCTTAATAGGAGAGACCCAGTACTTC. It is translated as CASSLGALIGETQYF. The full variable domain, in which reference TRBV7-2 and TRBJ2-5 provide the parts outside the CDR3, is GAGVSQSPSNKVTEKGKDVELRCDPISGHTALYWYRQSLGQGLEFLIYFQGNSAPDKSGLPSDRFSAERTGGSVSTLTIQRTQQEDSAVYLCASSLGALIGETQYFGPGTRLLVL.

The rearrangement uses TRBV30 and TRBJ1-5; D is unclear. V was clipped by 0 bases and J by 0 bases, with 21 bases between them. CDR3 length: 19 residues. From germline, CDR1 is GTSNPN and CDR2 SVGIG (reference sequence). CDR3 coding DNA: TGTGCCTGGAGTGTGGCAGGCTACTCCTATTATAATAGCAATCAGCCCCAGCATTTT. Protein: CAWSVAGYSYYNSNQPQHF.

CDR3 DNA: TGTGCCAGCTCACCTTGGAGCGAGGGAGTACTGAATTCACCCCTCCACTTT. Translated, it gives CASSPWSEGVLNSPLHF. This chain uses TRBV18 with TRBJ1-6; D gene unclear. This CDR3 contains 17 residues. Trimming pared 3 bases from V and 7 bases from J, leaving 19 bases between. Germline loops: CDR1 KGHSH, CDR2 LQKENI.

This chain connects TRBV4-2 to TRBJ1-1, with 8 bases fitting TRBD1. The CDR3 is 15 amino acids. The trim removed 1 base at V and 5 bases at J, leaving 6 bases unmatched. Germline CDR1 is LGHNA and CDR2 is YNFKEQ. CDR3 bases: TGTGCCAGCAGCCAAGGTGGGACAGGACTTACTGAAGCTTTCTTT. Translation: CASSQGGTGLTEAFF.

This chain connects TRBV11-2 to TRBJ2-3; D gene unclear. Trimming cost V 1 base and J 2 bases, with 7 bases left between them. Germline loops: CDR1 SGHAT, CDR2 FQNNGV. The CDR3 totals 14 residues. CDR3 DNA: TGTGCCAGCAGCTTAGTATCGATCACAGATACGCAGTATTTT. This codes for CASSLVSITDTQYF.

The V gene is TRBV6-5, the J gene TRBJ2-3, with 9 positions matching TRBD2. Trimming removed 2 bases from V and 4 bases from J; junction bases left unmatched: 4. The CDR3 runs to 15 residues. The germline gives CDR1 MNHEY, CDR2 SVGAGI. This chain's CDR3 is CASSYIAGEPDTQYF. The DNA of the CDR3 is TGTGCCAGCAGTTACATAGCGGGAGAGCCAGATACGCAGTATTTT.

In this sample, this clone turned up once. This chain links TRBV28 with TRBJ2-3, with TRBD2 matching over 9 bases. CDR1 and CDR2 (germline): MDHEN, SYDVKM. With 3 bases clipped from V and 2 bases from J, the junction kept 3 bases outside the gene matches. This CDR3 contains 15 residues. CDR3 coding DNA: TGTGCCAGCAGTTTTGCGGGGGGGTTCACAGATACGCAGTATTTT. It is translated as CASSFAGGFTDTQYF.